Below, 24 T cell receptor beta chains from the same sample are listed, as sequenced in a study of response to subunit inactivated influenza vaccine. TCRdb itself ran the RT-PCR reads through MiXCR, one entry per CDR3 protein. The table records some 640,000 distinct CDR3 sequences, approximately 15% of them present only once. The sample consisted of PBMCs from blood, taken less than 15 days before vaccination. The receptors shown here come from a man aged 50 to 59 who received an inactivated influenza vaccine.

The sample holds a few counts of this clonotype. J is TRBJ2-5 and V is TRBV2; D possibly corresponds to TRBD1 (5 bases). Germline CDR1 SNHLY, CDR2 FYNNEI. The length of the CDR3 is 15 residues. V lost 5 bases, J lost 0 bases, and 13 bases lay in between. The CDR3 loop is CASSLGPLYQETQYF. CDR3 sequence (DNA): TGTGCCAGCAGTCTGGGGCCTTTGTACCAAGAGACCCAGTACTTC. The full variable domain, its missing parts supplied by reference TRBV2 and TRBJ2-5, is EPEVTQTPSHQVTQMGQEVILRCVPISNHLYFYWYRQILGQKVEFLVSFYNNEISEKSEIFDDQFSVERPDGSNFTLKIRSTKLEDSAMYFCASSLGPLYQETQYFGPGTRLLVL.

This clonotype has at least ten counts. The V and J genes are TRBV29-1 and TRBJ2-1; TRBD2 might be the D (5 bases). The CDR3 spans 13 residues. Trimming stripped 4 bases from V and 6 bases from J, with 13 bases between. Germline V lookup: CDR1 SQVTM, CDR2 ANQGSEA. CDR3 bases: TGCAGCGTTGTCGGACTCGGTTTCAATGAGCAGTTCTTC. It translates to CSVVGLGFNEQFF.

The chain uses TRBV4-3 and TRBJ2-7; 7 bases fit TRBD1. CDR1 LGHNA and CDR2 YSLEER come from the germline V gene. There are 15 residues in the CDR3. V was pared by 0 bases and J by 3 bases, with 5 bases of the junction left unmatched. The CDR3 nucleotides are TGCGCCAGCAGCCAAGAGTTCGCAGGGGGCTACGAGCAGTACTTC. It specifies CASSQEFAGGYEQYF.

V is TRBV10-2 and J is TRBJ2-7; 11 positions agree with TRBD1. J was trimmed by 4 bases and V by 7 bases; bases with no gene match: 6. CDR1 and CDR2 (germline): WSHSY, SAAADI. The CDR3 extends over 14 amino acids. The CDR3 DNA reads TGCGCCAGCAAGATGGACAGGGGGCCTTACGAGCAGTACTTC. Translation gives CASKMDRGPYEQYF.

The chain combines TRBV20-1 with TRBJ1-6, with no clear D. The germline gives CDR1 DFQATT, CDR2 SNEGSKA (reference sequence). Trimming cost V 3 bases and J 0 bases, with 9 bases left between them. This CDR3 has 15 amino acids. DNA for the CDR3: TGCAGTGCTAGGGCAATCAGCTCCTATAATTCACCCCTCCACTTT. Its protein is CSARAISSYNSPLHF.

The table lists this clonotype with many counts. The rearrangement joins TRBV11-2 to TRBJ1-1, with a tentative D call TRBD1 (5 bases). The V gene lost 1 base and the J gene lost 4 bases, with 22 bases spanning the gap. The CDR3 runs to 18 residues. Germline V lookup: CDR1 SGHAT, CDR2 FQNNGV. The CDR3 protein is CASSLVSGRGIWGTEAFF. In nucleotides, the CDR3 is TGTGCCAGCAGCTTAGTCTCAGGTCGGGGGATTTGGGGCACTGAAGCTTTCTTT.

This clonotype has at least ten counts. The CDR3 DNA follows: TGCAGTGCTAGCGTGGACTACCTCGAAGATACGCAGTATTTT. Translating gives CSASVDYLEDTQYF. The rearrangement uses TRBV20-1 and TRBJ2-3; possibly TRBD2 for D (6 bases). Germline-derived CDR1 and CDR2 are DFQATT and SNEGSKA (reference sequence). The CDR3 spans 14 residues. Trimming removed 3 bases at V and 5 bases at J, with 15 bases between.

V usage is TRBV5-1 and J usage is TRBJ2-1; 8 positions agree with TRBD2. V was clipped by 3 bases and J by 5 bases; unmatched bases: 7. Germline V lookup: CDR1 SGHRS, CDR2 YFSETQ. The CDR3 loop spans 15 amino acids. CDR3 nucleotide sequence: TGCGCCAGCAGCTGGAGCGGGGGCGGCGACAATGAGCAGTTCTTC. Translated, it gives CASSWSGGGDNEQFF.

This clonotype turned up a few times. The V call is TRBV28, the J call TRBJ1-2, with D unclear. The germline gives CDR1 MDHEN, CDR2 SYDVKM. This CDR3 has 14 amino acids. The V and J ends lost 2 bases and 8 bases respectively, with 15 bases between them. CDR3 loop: CASSLNFGSEGYTF. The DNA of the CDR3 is TGTGCCAGCAGTTTAAATTTTGGGAGCGAGGGCTACACCTTC.

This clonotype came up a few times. This CDR3 is CASSSLDGTGELFF. The DNA of the CDR3 is TGTGCCAGCAGCTCCTTAGACGGCACCGGGGAGCTGTTTTTT. The chain uses TRBV14 and TRBJ2-2; D gene ambiguous. CDR1 SGHDN and CDR2 FVKESK come from the germline V gene. V was clipped by 5 bases and J by 4 bases, with 11 bases between them. The CDR3 consists of 14 residues.

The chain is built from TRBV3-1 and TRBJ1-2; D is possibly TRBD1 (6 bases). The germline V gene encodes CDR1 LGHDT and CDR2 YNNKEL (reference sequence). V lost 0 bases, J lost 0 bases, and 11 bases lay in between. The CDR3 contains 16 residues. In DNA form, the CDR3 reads TGTGCCAGCAGCCAAGAGGGGGCGATAGCTAACTATGGCTACACCTTC. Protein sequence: CASSQEGAIANYGYTF.

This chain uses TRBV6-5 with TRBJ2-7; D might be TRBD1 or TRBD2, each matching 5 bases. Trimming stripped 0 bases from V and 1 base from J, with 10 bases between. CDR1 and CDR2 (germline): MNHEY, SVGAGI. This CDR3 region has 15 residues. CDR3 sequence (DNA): TGTGCCAGCAGTTACTCGAGGGACCGATCCTACGAGCAGTACTTC. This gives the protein CASSYSRDRSYEQYF.

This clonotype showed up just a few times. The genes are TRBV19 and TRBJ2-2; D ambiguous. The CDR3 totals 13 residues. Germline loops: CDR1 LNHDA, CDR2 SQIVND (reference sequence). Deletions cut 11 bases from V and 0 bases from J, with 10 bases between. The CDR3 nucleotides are TGTGCCGCAACCCAACCGAACACCGGGGAGCTGTTTTTT. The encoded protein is CAATQPNTGELFF.

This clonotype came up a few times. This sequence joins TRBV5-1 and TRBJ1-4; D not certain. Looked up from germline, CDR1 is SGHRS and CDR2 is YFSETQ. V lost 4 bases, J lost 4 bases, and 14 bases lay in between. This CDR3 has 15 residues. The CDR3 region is CASSGDNPGNEKLFF. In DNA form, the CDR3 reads TGCGCCAGCAGCGGTGACAACCCGGGTAATGAAAAACTGTTTTTT.

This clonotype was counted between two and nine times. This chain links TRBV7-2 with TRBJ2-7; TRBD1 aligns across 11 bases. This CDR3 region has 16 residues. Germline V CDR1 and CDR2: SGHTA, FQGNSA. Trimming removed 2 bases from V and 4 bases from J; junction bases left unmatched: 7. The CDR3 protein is CASSLYAGTGGYEQYF. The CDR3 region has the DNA TGTGCCAGCAGCTTATACGCCGGGACAGGGGGATACGAGCAGTACTTC.

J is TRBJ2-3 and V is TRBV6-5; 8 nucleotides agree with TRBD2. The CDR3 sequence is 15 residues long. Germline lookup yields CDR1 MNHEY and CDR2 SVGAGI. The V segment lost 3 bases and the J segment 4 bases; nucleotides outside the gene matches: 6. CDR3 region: CASSYLAGWSDTQYF. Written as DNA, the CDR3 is TGTGCCAGCAGTTATTTAGCGGGGTGGTCAGATACGCAGTATTTT.

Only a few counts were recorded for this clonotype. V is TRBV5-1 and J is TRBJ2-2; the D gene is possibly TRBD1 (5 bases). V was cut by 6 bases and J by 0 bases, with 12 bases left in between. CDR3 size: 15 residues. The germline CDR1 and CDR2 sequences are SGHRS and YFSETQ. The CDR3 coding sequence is TGCGCCAGCACTAGACAGACCGCGAACACCGGGGAGCTGTTTTTT. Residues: CASTRQTANTGELFF.

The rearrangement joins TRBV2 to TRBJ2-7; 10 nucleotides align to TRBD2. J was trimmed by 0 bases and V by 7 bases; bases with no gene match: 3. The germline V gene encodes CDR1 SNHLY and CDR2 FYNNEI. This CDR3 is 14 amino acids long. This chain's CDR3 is CASMGTSVSYEQYF. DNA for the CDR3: TGTGCCAGCATGGGGACTAGCGTCTCCTACGAGCAGTACTTC.

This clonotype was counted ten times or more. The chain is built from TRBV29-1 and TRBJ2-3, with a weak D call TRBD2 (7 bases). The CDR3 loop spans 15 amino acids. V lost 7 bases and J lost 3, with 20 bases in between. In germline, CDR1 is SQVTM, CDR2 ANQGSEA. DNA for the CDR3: TGCAGCGCTTGGACTAGGGAAGGGGGTACAGATACGCAGTATTTT. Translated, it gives CSAWTREGGTDTQYF.

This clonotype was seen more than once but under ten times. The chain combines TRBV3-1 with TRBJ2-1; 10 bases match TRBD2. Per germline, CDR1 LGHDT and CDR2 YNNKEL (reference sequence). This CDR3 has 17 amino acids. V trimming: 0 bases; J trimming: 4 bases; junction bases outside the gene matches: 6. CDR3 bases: TGTGCCAGCAGCCAAGATAGTAGCGGGGGGTTTTACAATGAGCAGTTCTTC. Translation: CASSQDSSGGFYNEQFF.

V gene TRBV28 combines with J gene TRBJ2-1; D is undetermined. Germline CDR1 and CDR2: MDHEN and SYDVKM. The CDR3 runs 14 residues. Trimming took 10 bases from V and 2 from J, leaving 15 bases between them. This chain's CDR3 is CATGVSPTYNEQFF. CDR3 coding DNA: TGTGCCACTGGGGTTTCGCCTACCTACAATGAGCAGTTCTTC.

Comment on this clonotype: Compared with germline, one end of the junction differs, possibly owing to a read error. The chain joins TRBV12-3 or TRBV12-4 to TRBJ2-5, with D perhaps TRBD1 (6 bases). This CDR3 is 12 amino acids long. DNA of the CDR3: TGTGCCAGCAGCCCGGGACAAGAGACCCAGTGCTTC. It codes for CASSPGQETQCF.

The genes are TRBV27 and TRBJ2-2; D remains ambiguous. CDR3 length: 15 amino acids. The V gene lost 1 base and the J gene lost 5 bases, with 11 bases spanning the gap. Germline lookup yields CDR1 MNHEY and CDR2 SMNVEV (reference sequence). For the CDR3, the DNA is TGTGCCAGCAGTTTATTTTCCGTCAGTACCGGGGAGCTGTTTTTT. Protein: CASSLFSVSTGELFF.

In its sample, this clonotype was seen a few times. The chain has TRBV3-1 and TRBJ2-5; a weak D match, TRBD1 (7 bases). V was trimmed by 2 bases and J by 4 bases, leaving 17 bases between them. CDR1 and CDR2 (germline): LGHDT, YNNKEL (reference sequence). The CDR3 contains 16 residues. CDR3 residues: CASSQRAGGWGETQYF. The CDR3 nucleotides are TGTGCCAGCAGCCAACGGGCAGGGGGGTGGGGAGAGACCCAGTACTTC.